Listed here are 29 T cell receptor beta chains from one sample, sequenced in a study of T-cell reconstitution after alpha-beta-depleted transplantation in children. As it was prepared, the TCRbeta library received unique molecular identifiers. TCRdb fed the PCR reads into MiXCR, producing one record per CDR3 protein. The table includes hundreds of thousands of distinct CDR3 sequences, around 15% detected once. Material: PBMCs, mostly from graft donor cells, obtained 360 days after TCRalphabeta/CD19-depleted stem cell transplant. These receptor sequences come from a boy under two years old who had a stem cell transplant for Wiskott-Aldrich syndrome, so the T cells may come from the graft donor.

This clonotype was counted a few times. The chain links TRBV20-1 to TRBJ2-5; 9 bases agree with TRBD2. The CDR3 is 12 amino acids. The J segment lost 4 bases and the V segment lost 7 bases, leaving 4 bases of the junction unmatched. The V gene's germline CDR1 is DFQATT and CDR2 SNEGSKA (reference sequence). CDR3 sequence (DNA): TGCAGTGTATCTAGCGGGACAGAGACCCAGTACTTC. Protein sequence: CSVSSGTETQYF.

This chain connects TRBV14 to TRBJ2-5, with a possible D match to TRBD2 (6 bases). The germline V gene has CDR1 SGHDN and CDR2 FVKESK. V lost 3 bases, J lost 2 bases, and 16 bases lay in between. CDR3 length: 16 residues. CDR3 amino acids: CASSHPGRRGQETQYF. The CDR3 DNA reads as TGTGCCAGCAGCCATCCGGGGAGGAGAGGGCAAGAGACCCAGTACTTC.

The rearrangement uses TRBV6-1 and TRBJ1-5, with TRBD1 matching over 8 bases. CDR1 is MNHNS and CDR2 is SASEGT in the germline V gene. CDR3 length: 14 residues. The V gene end was trimmed by 5 bases and the J gene end by 7 bases; junction bases not matched to a gene: 7. CDR3 loop: CASSPSDRGQPQHF. The CDR3 DNA reads TGTGCCAGCAGTCCCTCCGACAGGGGCCAGCCCCAGCATTTT.

This clonotype was observed a few times. The V and J genes are TRBV6-1 and TRBJ2-7; 14 bases agree with TRBD2. The CDR3 has 16 amino acids. V trimming: 5 bases; J trimming: 3 bases; junction bases outside the gene matches: 6. Germline V CDR1 and CDR2: MNHNS, SASEGT. The CDR3 protein is CASSPGLAGVGYEQYF. CDR3 DNA: TGTGCCAGCAGTCCGGGACTAGCGGGGGTTGGCTACGAGCAGTACTTC.

This clonotype was detected only a few times. This chain uses TRBV12-3 or TRBV12-4 with TRBJ2-7; 7 nucleotides match TRBD1. CDR3 length: 13 amino acids. The V and J ends lost 6 bases and 2 bases, in that order; junction bases with no gene match: 4. The CDR3 nucleotides are TGTGCCAGCAGGGGACAGCTAGCCTACGAGCAGTACTTC. This translates into CASRGQLAYEQYF.

This chain connects TRBV5-1 to TRBJ2-1; 7 bases match TRBD2. V gave up 2 bases and J gave up 8 bases; unmatched junction bases: 13. This CDR3 is 16 amino acids long. CDR1 SGHRS and CDR2 YFSETQ come from the germline V gene. In DNA, the CDR3 is TGCGCCAGCAGCTTTAAGATTGCGGGGGTCTGGGATGAGCAGTTCTTC. It yields the protein CASSFKIAGVWDEQFF.

CDR3 DNA sequence: TGTGCCAGCAGCCAATTAGCGGGGGGGCAATACAATGAGCAGTTCTTC. It specifies CASSQLAGGQYNEQFF. The chain has TRBV4-2 and TRBJ2-1; TRBD2 aligns across 11 bases. The germline V gene encodes CDR1 LGHNA and CDR2 YNFKEQ. The CDR3 totals 16 residues. J was trimmed by 4 bases and V by 2 bases; bases with no gene match: 4.

This clonotype occurred a few times. The chain carries TRBV18 and TRBJ2-1; the match to TRBD2 covers 10 bases. Per the germline V gene, CDR1 is KGHSH and CDR2 is LQKENI. The CDR3 runs 16 residues. V shed 0 bases and J 7 bases; nucleotides not matched to a gene: 6. CDR3 nucleotide sequence: TGTGCCAGCTCACCACCGGGGACTAGCGCCGCGAATGAGCAGTTCTTC. Amino acid sequence: CASSPPGTSAANEQFF.

This clonotype was found a few times. The chain joins TRBV12-3 or TRBV12-4 to TRBJ2-7; TRBD2 might be the D (6 bases). The CDR3 has 15 amino acids. The germline V and J ends were trimmed by 0 bases and 4 bases, with 13 bases remaining between them. CDR3 region: CASSLAGSGRYEQYF. The DNA for the CDR3 is TGTGCCAGCAGTTTAGCGGGAAGCGGGCGGTACGAGCAGTACTTC.

This chain connects TRBV12-3 or TRBV12-4 to TRBJ1-5, with D perhaps TRBD1 (6 bases). V was cut by 2 bases and J by 11 bases, with 13 bases left in between. The length of the CDR3 is 13 residues. The CDR3 sequence: CASSLSREGAQHF. In DNA form, the CDR3 reads TGTGCCAGCAGTTTATCGCGGGAGGGGGCCCAGCATTTT.

Here the CDR3 DNA reads TGCGCCAGCAGCCAAGAATGGGTCTGGGGTGAAAAACTGTTTTTT. Translated: CASSQEWVWGEKLFF. The V gene is TRBV4-1, the J gene TRBJ1-4; D is unresolved. There are 15 residues in the CDR3. The V gene's germline CDR1 is MGHRA and CDR2 YSYEKL. V was shortened by 0 bases and J by 7 bases, with 12 bases between the two germline ends.

This clonotype was recorded at least ten times. The J gene is TRBJ2-1, the V gene TRBV5-1, with D perhaps given as TRBD1 or TRBD2 (5 bases each). V was cut by 0 bases and J by 7 bases, with 11 bases left in between. The CDR3 is made up of 14 amino acids. The V gene's germline CDR1 is SGHRS and CDR2 YFSETQ. The CDR3 sequence: CASSLVDWGNEQFF. The CDR3, as DNA: TGCGCCAGCAGCTTGGTGGACTGGGGGAATGAGCAGTTCTTC.

The genes are TRBV10-1 and TRBJ2-3; 9 bases agree with TRBD2. The germline gives CDR1 WNHNN, CDR2 SYGVQD (reference sequence). The CDR3 totals 15 residues. J lost 7 bases, V lost 4 bases, and 9 bases had no gene match. The chain's CDR3 is CASSGGLAPFNTQYF. CDR3 nucleotides: TGCGCCAGCAGTGGTGGACTAGCGCCTTTTAATACGCAGTATTTT.

The chain is built from TRBV7-9 and TRBJ2-7, with D uncertain. This CDR3 comprises 15 residues. V was trimmed by 7 bases and J by 1 base, leaving 17 bases between them. The germline V gene encodes CDR1 SEHNR and CDR2 FQNEAQ (reference sequence). The CDR3, as DNA: TGTGCCAGCACCCCGGGCCAGCCTATTTCCTACGAGCAGTACTTC. This encodes CASTPGQPISYEQYF.

As to this clonotype: This may arise from a read error, as a much more abundant clone is one base away. The chain employs TRBV5-1 and TRBJ2-7; the match to TRBD1 covers 7 bases. V shed 3 bases and J 4 bases; nucleotides not matched to a gene: 19. The CDR3 contains 18 residues. The V gene's germline CDR1 is SGHRS and CDR2 YFSETQ. The chain's CDR3 is CASSYGTAIRGEQYEQYF. The CDR3 DNA sequence: TGCGCCAGCAGCTACGGGACAGCCATCCGAGGGGAACAGTACGAGCAGTACTTC.

V and J are TRBV19 and TRBJ2-1; D unclear. Germline CDR1 reads LNHDA; CDR2 reads SQIVND (reference sequence). The CDR3 loop spans 12 amino acids. V lost 2 bases, J lost 4 bases, and 3 bases lay in between. CDR3 amino acids: CASSIRYNEQFF. CDR3 bases: TGTGCCAGTAGTATACGTTACAATGAGCAGTTCTTC.

The V gene is TRBV18, the J gene TRBJ2-7; possibly TRBD1 or TRBD2 for D (5 bases each). The length of the CDR3 is 14 residues. V lost 3 bases and J lost 6, with 15 bases in between. The V gene's germline CDR1 is KGHSH and CDR2 LQKENI. The CDR3 DNA is TGTGCCAGCTCACCGCCGGGACCAGGAGGCGAGCAGTACTTC. Its translation: CASSPPGPGGEQYF.

This clonotype turned up a few times. The chain employs TRBV12-3 or TRBV12-4 and TRBJ2-1, with D perhaps TRBD2 (6 bases). The CDR3 covers 15 residues. Trimming removed 6 bases from V and 7 bases from J, with 19 bases in between. The CDR3 loop is CASSLFGTPLNEQFF. The CDR3 region has the DNA TGTGCCAGCAGCCTCTTCGGGACTCCACTTAATGAGCAGTTCTTC.

This clonotype was counted a few times. The chain joins TRBV4-1 to TRBJ2-4; 8 nucleotides match TRBD2. The trim removed 0 bases at V and 3 bases at J, leaving 7 bases unmatched. The CDR3 runs to 17 residues. The germline gives CDR1 MGHRA, CDR2 YSYEKL. The CDR3 DNA is TGCGCCAGCAGCCAAGATCGGGGGGGCTTAGTCAAAAACATTCAGTACTTC. Amino acid sequence: CASSQDRGGLVKNIQYF.

This chain links TRBV5-1 with TRBJ2-5; the D gene could be TRBD1 or TRBD2 (5 bases each). Per germline, CDR1 SGHRS and CDR2 YFSETQ. V lost 3 bases and J lost 1, with 16 bases in between. This CDR3 contains 16 residues. Here the CDR3 DNA reads TGCGCCAGCAGCTCCCTCCTGAGGGGCCCCCAAGAGACCCAGTACTTC. It encodes CASSSLLRGPQETQYF.

The V call is TRBV6-1, the J call TRBJ2-5; maybe TRBD1 (6 bases). V dropped 6 bases and J dropped 3 bases, with 17 bases sitting between them. Looked up from germline, CDR1 is MNHNS and CDR2 is SASEGT. This CDR3 has 15 amino acids. CDR3 in amino acids: CASSESWGLKETQYF. In nucleotides, the CDR3 is TGTGCCAGCAGCGAGTCATGGGGGCTGAAAGAGACCCAGTACTTC.

This clonotype was seen only a few times. This rearrangement joins TRBV19 to TRBJ2-5; D might be TRBD1 or TRBD2, each matching 6 bases. Trimming removed 3 bases from V and 2 bases from J, with 16 bases in between. The length of the CDR3 is 16 residues. Per germline, CDR1 LNHDA and CDR2 SQIVND (reference sequence). The DNA for the CDR3 is TGTGCCAGTAGTATGGTGGGGGGCTCCTTTCAAGAGACCCAGTACTTC. Translated, it gives CASSMVGGSFQETQYF.

The rearrangement joins TRBV12-3 or TRBV12-4 to TRBJ1-5; the match to TRBD1 covers 9 bases. V was pared by 6 bases and J by 6 bases, with 6 bases of the junction left unmatched. This CDR3 has 14 amino acids. The CDR3 coding sequence is TGTGCCAGCAGCCAGGGACAGGGTGGTCAGCCCCAGCATTTT. It encodes CASSQGQGGQPQHF.

This chain connects TRBV16 to TRBJ2-5; TRBD2 matches 9 bases. This CDR3 is 16 amino acids long. Germline CDR1 is KGHSY and CDR2 is FQNENV. The junction had 10 bases not matched to a gene; V was cut back by 4 bases and J by 4 bases. The CDR3 DNA sequence: TGTGCCAGCAGCCGGTCTAGTAGCGGGAGATCAGAGACCCAGTACTTC. As protein: CASSRSSSGRSETQYF.

This rearrangement joins TRBV24-1 to TRBJ2-1; perhaps TRBD1 as D (6 bases). V lost 3 bases to trimming and J lost 0 bases, with 11 bases between them. The CDR3 is 16 residues long. Germline V gives CDR1 KGHDR, CDR2 SFDVKD. The CDR3 here is CATSDLTGSSYNEQFF. CDR3 sequence (DNA): TGTGCCACCAGTGATCTAACAGGGAGCTCCTACAATGAGCAGTTCTTC.

The chain has TRBV24-1 and TRBJ2-7; D is uncertain. From germline, CDR1 is KGHDR and CDR2 SFDVKD. The V gene lost 1 base and the J gene lost 4 bases, with 31 bases spanning the gap. The CDR3 extends over 21 amino acids. The CDR3 is CATSDFVGPPRLYRGFYEQYF. The CDR3 DNA sequence: TGTGCCACCAGTGATTTCGTCGGTCCCCCCCGGTTGTACAGAGGTTTTTACGAGCAGTACTTC.

V is TRBV11-2 and J is TRBJ2-3; tentatively, D is TRBD1 (5 bases). The ends were cut back, 1 base at V and 4 bases at J, with 9 bases in the middle. The CDR3 is 14 amino acids. Germline V CDR1 and CDR2: SGHAT, FQNNGV. Here the CDR3 reads CASSLVRQPDTQYF. CDR3 bases: TGTGCCAGCAGCTTAGTAAGACAGCCAGATACGCAGTATTTT.

The chain combines TRBV20-1 with TRBJ1-6; D gene uncertain. This CDR3 has 14 residues. The V gene's germline CDR1 is DFQATT and CDR2 SNEGSKA (reference sequence). Trimming took off 0 bases at V and 5 bases at J, with 8 bases between the two ends. This chain's CDR3 is CSARDPANNSPLHF. The CDR3 DNA sequence: TGCAGTGCTAGAGATCCAGCCAATAATTCACCCCTCCACTTT.

At least ten counts were recorded for this clonotype. This chain links TRBV5-1 with TRBJ2-2, with D perhaps being TRBD1 or TRBD2 (5 bases each). Trimming took off 0 bases at V and 11 bases at J, with 14 bases between the two ends. The germline V gene encodes CDR1 SGHRS and CDR2 YFSETQ. This CDR3 is 14 amino acids long. The CDR3 region is CASSLAGPKVELFF. CDR3 DNA sequence: TGCGCCAGCAGCTTGGCGGGACCGAAGGTAGAGCTGTTTTTT.